Listed below are T cell receptor beta chains from one sample, sequenced in a study of T-cell reconstitution after alpha-beta-depleted transplantation in children. TCRdb re-derived calls from the PCR reads in MiXCR, one entry per CDR3 protein. The top ten clones hold approximately 13% of a sample with approximately 210,000 distinct CDR3 sequences, just over 14% of them seen once. The source was PBMCs from the stem cell graft donor, collected from the stem cell graft. These receptors were taken from a human donor who donated a stem cell graft to a child with acute lymphoblastic leukemia. Each CDR3 is given with its conserved first and last residue. D genes are given only for firm matches. Rows give clone size only sometimes, using once, few, many, or a class for an expanded clone.

TRBJ2-5 | TRBD2 | many | TRBV18 | CASSPPTGGKTQYF | TGTGCCAGCTCACCACCGACGGGGGGAAAGACCCAGTACTTC
TRBJ2-3 | NA | many | TRBV20-1 | CSAPEGGTQYF | TGCAGTGCTCCCGAGGGAGGTACGCAGTATTTT
TRBJ2-1 | NA | NA | TRBV12-3/TRBV12-4 | CASSPGFRHEQFF | TGTGCCAGCAGTCCGGGATTTCGACATGAGCAGTTCTTC
TRBJ2-7 | TRBD2 | many | TRBV5-1 | CASCQATSGSYEQYF | TGCGCCAGCTGCCAGGCGACTAGCGGGAGCTACGAGCAGTACTTC
TRBJ1-5 | NA | NA | TRBV20-1 | CSARGVRGFSNQPQHF | TGCAGTGCTAGGGGGGTTCGGGGGTTTAGCAATCAGCCCCAGCATTTT
TRBJ2-5 | NA | many | TRBV7-2 | CASSLAGTLQETQYF | TGTGCCAGCAGCTTAGCCGGGACACTCCAAGAGACCCAGTACTTC
TRBJ2-7 | NA | many | TRBV20-1 | CSANGGSSYEQYF | TGCAGTGCTAACGGAGGGAGCTCCTACGAGCAGTACTTC
TRBJ2-2 | NA | NA | TRBV5-4 | CASSRTLTGELFF | TGTGCCAGCAGCCGGACATTGACCGGGGAGCTGTTTTTT
TRBJ2-1 | TRBD2 | NA | TRBV30 | CAWTSGTYNEQFF | TGTGCCTGGACTAGCGGGACGTACAATGAGCAGTTCTTC
TRBJ1-5 | NA | many | TRBV7-6 | CASSLGEDIYSNQPQHF | TGTGCCAGCAGCTTAGGGGAGGACATTTATAGCAATCAGCCCCAGCATTTT
TRBJ1-2 | NA | NA | TRBV5-1 | CASSLAQVSNLLYGYTF | TGCGCCAGCAGCTTGGCACAGGTCTCCAACCTCCTCTATGGCTACACCTTC
TRBJ2-1 | TRBD2 | few | TRBV11-2 | CASSLGLGGRATFSYNEQFF | TGTGCCAGCAGCTTAGGTCTCGGCGGGAGGGCTACCTTCTCCTACAATGAGCAGTTCTTC
TRBJ2-7 | NA | many | TRBV29-1 | CSVKATGTEGSAEF | TGCAGCGTCAAAGCGACCGGGACGGAGGGCTCGGCAGAGTTC
TRBJ2-7 | NA | few | TRBV3-1 | CASSQDRGTEREQYF | TGTGCCAGCAGCCAAGATCGTGGCACAGAGAGGGAGCAGTACTTC
TRBJ2-1 | NA | NA | TRBV7-6 | CASSTPRFRVGLLYNEQFF | TGTGCCAGCAGCACTCCTAGATTCAGGGTAGGACTTTTGTACAATGAGCAGTTCTTC
TRBJ2-7 | TRBD2 | many | TRBV28 | CASTPAGPSYEQYF | TGTGCCAGCACACCAGCGGGGCCCTCCTACGAGCAGTACTTC
TRBJ2-1 | TRBD1 | many | TRBV5-1 | CASSWVRTGAYNEQFF | TGCGCCAGCAGCTGGGTTCGGACAGGGGCGTACAATGAGCAGTTCTTC
TRBJ2-7 | NA | few | TRBV7-2 | CASSYAGISYEQYF | TGTGCCAGCAGCTACGCAGGGATTTCCTACGAGCAGTACTTC
TRBJ2-7 | TRBD2 | many | TRBV10-3 | CAISTGTSGRSEQYF | TGTGCCATCAGCACCGGGACTAGCGGGAGGAGCGAGCAGTACTTC
TRBJ1-4 | NA | many | TRBV9 | CASSVEVGGLEGEKLFF | TGTGCCAGCAGCGTAGAGGTCGGCGGCCTCGAAGGTGAAAAACTGTTTTTT
TRBJ2-3 | TRBD2 | many | TRBV11-2 | CASSLTSGSSTDTQYF | TGTGCCAGCAGCTTGACTAGCGGCAGTAGCACAGATACGCAGTATTTT
TRBJ2-3 | NA | many | TRBV6-1 | CASRPGPPDTQYF | TGTGCCAGCAGACCCGGTCCCCCCGATACGCAGTATTTT
TRBJ1-1 | NA | many | TRBV4-2 | CASSQGYGGTEAFF | TGTGCCAGCAGCCAAGGTTATGGGGGCACTGAAGCTTTCTTT
TRBJ2-3 | NA | many | TRBV7-2 | CASSLAGFSTDTQYF | TGTGCCAGCAGCTTAGCCGGATTTAGCACAGATACGCAGTATTTT
TRBJ2-1 | TRBD2 | NA | TRBV12-3/TRBV12-4 | CANPTLAGQTSYNEQFF | TGTGCCAACCCGACCCTAGCGGGACAAACCTCCTACAATGAGCAGTTCTTC
TRBJ1-5 | NA | many | TRBV5-1 | CASSLGQNSNQPQHF | TGCGCCAGCAGCTTGGGGCAGAATAGCAATCAGCCCCAGCATTTT
TRBJ2-3 | NA | NA | TRBV5-1 | CASSPGISGGRTDTQYF | TGCGCCAGCAGCCCCGGGATATCCGGGGGTAGGACAGATACGCAGTATTTT
TRBJ2-7 | TRBD1 | many | TRBV20-1 | CSAGGTGGKRDEQYF | TGCAGTGCTGGGGGTACAGGGGGCAAGCGCGACGAGCAGTACTTC
TRBJ2-7 | TRBD2 | many | TRBV10-3 | CAISRTGGSYEQYF | TGTGCCATCAGTCGGACGGGAGGATCCTACGAGCAGTACTTC
TRBJ2-5 | NA | many | TRBV20-1 | CSARDGLDDQETQYF | TGCAGTGCTAGAGATGGCTTAGACGACCAAGAGACCCAGTACTTC
TRBJ2-1 | NA | NA | TRBV14 | CASSQEGGFVFNEQFF | TGTGCCAGCAGCCAAGAAGGGGGGTTTGTTTTTAATGAGCAGTTCTTC
TRBJ2-2 | TRBD2 | few | TRBV5-1 | CATKLAGNSGELFF | TGCGCCACGAAACTAGCGGGGAACAGCGGGGAGCTGTTTTTT
TRBJ2-3 | NA | NA | TRBV5-1 | CASSLLRRRDTQYF | TGCGCCAGCAGCTTGTTGAGGAGGAGAGATACGCAGTATTTT
TRBJ2-7 | NA | NA | TRBV20-1 | CSARDFTNVYEQYF | TGCAGTGCTAGAGATTTTACGAACGTCTACGAGCAGTACTTC
TRBJ1-1 | NA | many | TRBV11-2 | CASNFIRGTNTEAFF | TGTGCCAGCAACTTTATTCGGGGGACAAACACTGAAGCTTTCTTT
TRBJ2-3 | NA | NA | TRBV11-3 | CASSSASPLPMAGLSTDTQYF | TGTGCCAGCAGCTCCGCATCCCCTCTACCGATGGCGGGCCTAAGCACAGATACGCAGTATTTT
TRBJ2-1 | TRBD2 | many | TRBV24-1 | CATSDSNGLAGRNEQFF | TGTGCCACCAGTGACTCAAACGGACTAGCGGGACGCAATGAGCAGTTCTTC
TRBJ2-3 | TRBD2 | NA | TRBV12-3/TRBV12-4 | CASSFGLAGTDTQYF | TGTGCCAGCAGTTTCGGACTAGCGGGAACAGATACGCAGTATTTT
TRBJ1-1 | NA | many | TRBV12-3/TRBV12-4 | CASSRLAEAFF | TGTGCCAGCAGCCGACTCGCTGAAGCTTTCTTT
TRBJ2-4 | NA | many | TRBV20-1 | CSAPLLDSQNIQYF | TGCAGTGCCCCCCTTCTCGATAGCCAAAACATTCAGTACTTC
TRBJ1-1 | NA | NA | TRBV3-1 | CASSQEGDYPLNTEAFF | TGTGCCAGCAGCCAAGAAGGGGATTATCCCCTTAACACTGAAGCTTTCTTT
TRBJ1-1 | TRBD1 | many | TRBV5-5 | CASSFGTGEYTEAFF | TGTGCCAGCAGCTTCGGGACAGGGGAGTATACTGAAGCTTTCTTT
TRBJ2-4 | NA | few | TRBV12-3/TRBV12-4 | CASSLFGSDRNIQYF | TGTGCCAGCAGTTTATTCGGGAGTGATAGAAACATTCAGTACTTC
TRBJ2-7 | NA | many | TRBV29-1 | CSVAAGRRGYEQYF | TGCAGCGTCGCGGCAGGGAGGCGAGGATACGAGCAGTACTTC
TRBJ1-4 | NA | many | TRBV4-1 | CASRSLPGEKLFF | TGCGCCAGCAGATCTCTCCCGGGCGAAAAACTGTTTTTT
TRBJ1-4 | NA | many | TRBV29-1 | CSAQGQVREKLFF | TGCAGCGCGCAGGGTCAAGTTCGTGAAAAACTGTTTTTT
TRBJ1-2 | TRBD1 | NA | TRBV29-1 | CSCHRGYYGYTF | TGCAGTTGTCACAGGGGATACTATGGCTACACCTTC
TRBJ2-1 | TRBD2 | many | TRBV20-1 | CSARRLAVSEDEQFF | TGCAGTGCTAGACGGCTAGCGGTAAGTGAAGATGAGCAGTTCTTC
TRBJ2-1 | NA | NA | TRBV20-1 | CSARDQIAAIVNEQFF | TGCAGTGCTAGAGATCAGATAGCGGCGATAGTTAATGAGCAGTTCTTC
TRBJ2-5 | TRBD1 | NA | TRBV7-9 | CASSSRDRLFLSGETQYF | TGTGCCAGCAGCTCCCGGGACAGGTTGTTCCTGTCGGGAGAGACCCAGTACTTC
TRBJ1-6 | NA | many | TRBV20-1 | CSARVSQPNSPLHF | TGCAGTGCTAGAGTTAGCCAGCCCAATTCACCCCTCCACTTT